This T cell receptor (beta chain) originates from a study of T-cell memory formation after mild COVID-19. Whole-study results and caveats: Chiefly within CM and EM were the contracting CD4+ clones; CD8+ ones were within EMRA.

This clonotype came up a few times. Its antigen is unknown. This CDR3 region has 14 residues. The germline V gene encodes CDR1 MGHDK and CDR2 SYGVNS. Trimming shortened V by 2 bases and J by 4 bases, and 9 bases separated the two germline ends. MiXCR, applied by TCRdb to the 5' RACE reads, yields one record per CDR3 protein. The sample lists 470,000 or so distinct CDR3 sequences, approximately 18% occurring once. The clonotype was recovered from a young man who had mild COVID-19 (a few samples of this study predate the infection). Cell type and time point are not known. The rearrangement joins TRBV25-1 to TRBJ1-3; perhaps TRBD1 as D (6 bases). Sequencing was performed on PBMCs or a T cell subset sorted from them (not recorded which). CDR3 in DNA: TGTGCCAGCAGTGAACAGGGGAGGGGAAACACCATATATTTT. Translated, it gives CASSEQGRGNTIYF.